Following are 27 T cell receptor beta chains from one sample sequenced in a study of control samples from healthy donors and cancer patients. Sequencing was performed with immunoSEQ multiplex PCR; in TCRdb, only in-frame clones are kept and a portion is missing. The sample holds more than 140,000 clones, approximately 94% seen once. The source material was blood. These receptors were taken from a man aged 35-49 years in good health.

The J gene is TRBJ1-2, the V gene TRBV5-6; 7 bases align to TRBD1. The length of the CDR3 is 14 residues. Germline V gives CDR1 SGHDT, CDR2 YYEEEE. Germline trimming cut 7 bases from V and 1 base from J; bases unmatched to any gene: 7. CDR3 DNA: TGTGCCAGCGTTAGGACAGGCCGTAACTATGGCTACACCTTC. This encodes CASVRTGRNYGYTF.

This rearrangement joins TRBV5-1 to TRBJ2-2; D remains unclear. V was clipped by 3 bases and J by 3 bases, with 9 bases between them. The CDR3 covers 14 residues. Per germline, CDR1 SGHRS and CDR2 YFSETQ. The CDR3 spells CASSSDGHTGELFF. CDR3 DNA sequence: TGCGCCAGCAGCTCGGACGGGCACACCGGGGAGCTGTTTTTT.

V gene TRBV4-3 combines with J gene TRBJ2-3; D may be TRBD2 (6 bases). The germline CDR1 and CDR2 sequences are LGHNA and YSLEER. This CDR3 is built from 19 residues. V was clipped by 1 base and J by 3 bases, with 23 bases between them. The CDR3 coding sequence is TGCGCCAGCAGCCAAGGCGTCGTCACTGGATTTGGGGGGACAGATACGCAGTATTTT. Amino acids: CASSQGVVTGFGGTDTQYF.

V is TRBV10-2 and J is TRBJ2-2; perhaps TRBD1 as D (6 bases). V was clipped by 7 bases and J by 5 bases, with 14 bases between them. The germline V gene encodes CDR1 WSHSY and CDR2 SAAADI. The CDR3 spans 14 residues. As DNA, the CDR3 is TGCGCCAGCAATCCAGGGGCTCCAACCGGGGAGCTGTTTTTT. It is translated as CASNPGAPTGELFF.

CDR3 sequence (DNA): TGTGCCAGCAGCTCGAGTAGGGGGCCTGGAAACACCATATATTTT. It yields the protein CASSSSRGPGNTIYF. V gene TRBV7-3 combines with J gene TRBJ1-3; 7 positions agree with TRBD1. There are 15 residues in the CDR3. CDR1 and CDR2 (germline): SGHTA, FQGTGA. The ends lost 4 bases at V and 2 bases at J; junction bases unmatched: 5.

This clone appeared a few times. The gene calls are TRBV27 and TRBJ1-1; D may be TRBD1 (6 bases). Germline assignment: CDR1 MNHEY and CDR2 SMNVEV (reference sequence). The germline V and J ends were trimmed by 8 bases and 0 bases, with 10 bases remaining between them. CDR3 length: 13 amino acids. CDR3 sequence reads: CASGRTVNTEAFF. The CDR3 nucleotides are TGTGCCAGCGGGAGGACAGTGAACACTGAAGCTTTCTTT.

This clone was recorded once. The chain employs TRBV30 and TRBJ2-7; 13 bases fit TRBD2. CDR3 length: 12 residues. Germline V gene sequence: CDR1 GTSNPN, CDR2 SVGIG (reference sequence). V shed 8 bases, J shed 9 bases, and the junction held 7 bases outside the gene matches. The CDR3 DNA follows: TGTGCCGCTACTAGCGGGAGGGTTGGGCAGTACTTC. It yields the protein CAATSGRVGQYF.

This clone has more than one count but fewer than ten. The chain has TRBV27 and TRBJ1-2; TRBD1 might be the D (6 bases). In germline, CDR1 is MNHEY, CDR2 SMNVEV (reference sequence). The V gene lost 3 bases and the J gene lost 4 bases, with 12 bases spanning the gap. This CDR3 region has 14 residues. The CDR3 spells CASSLAGAGYGYTF. The DNA for the CDR3 is TGTGCCAGCAGTTTGGCGGGGGCAGGCTATGGCTACACCTTC.

CDR3 in DNA: TGTGCCAGCAACATAGGGACGGCTGGAAACACCATATATTTT. Protein product: CASNIGTAGNTIYF. The chain uses TRBV9 and TRBJ1-3; D possibly corresponds to TRBD1 (5 bases). The ends were cut back, 6 bases at V and 2 bases at J, with 12 bases in the middle. The V gene's germline CDR1 is SGDLS and CDR2 YYNGEE. The CDR3 runs 14 residues.

This sequence joins TRBV5-1 and TRBJ2-3, with D possibly being TRBD1 or TRBD2 (5 bases each). There are 13 residues in the CDR3. The germline V gene encodes CDR1 SGHRS and CDR2 YFSETQ. Trimming cost V 0 bases and J 3 bases, with 5 bases left between them. The CDR3 coding sequence is TGCGCCAGCAGCTTGGGGGGGACAGATACGCAGTATTTT. Translation gives CASSLGGTDTQYF.

This chain uses TRBV7-3 with TRBJ2-1; TRBD1 matches 11 bases. Germline CDR1 is SGHTA and CDR2 is FQGTGA. The CDR3 has 17 residues. The junction had 21 bases not matched to a gene; V was cut back by 5 bases and J by 15 bases. This chain's CDR3 is CASSHSIPGQGVGWLFF. The CDR3 bases are TGTGCCAGCAGCCATTCCATCCCGGGACAGGGGGTGGGATGGCTGTTCTTC.

This chain connects TRBV25-1 to TRBJ1-5; TRBD1 aligns across 8 bases. The junction had 8 bases not matched to a gene; V was cut back by 4 bases and J by 0 bases. The germline gives CDR1 MGHDK, CDR2 SYGVNS. The CDR3 extends over 17 amino acids. CDR3 nucleotides: TGTGCCAGCAGTGGGACAAAGGACAGGGATAGCAATCAGCCCCAGCATTTT. This encodes CASSGTKDRDSNQPQHF.

The chain carries TRBV5-6 and TRBJ2-1; D unresolved. The CDR3 sequence is 16 residues long. With 4 bases removed from V and 0 bases from J, the gap between germline ends came to 14 bases. From germline, CDR1 is SGHDT and CDR2 YYEEEE. The chain's CDR3 is CASSQQPTSSYNEQFF. CDR3 nucleotides: TGTGCCAGCAGCCAACAGCCTACGAGCTCCTACAATGAGCAGTTCTTC.

The gene calls are TRBV4-1 and TRBJ1-4; 9 nucleotides match TRBD1. The junction had 3 bases not matched to a gene; V was cut back by 0 bases and J by 7 bases. CDR1 MGHRA and CDR2 YSYEKL come from the germline V gene. The CDR3 runs to 15 residues. This chain's CDR3 is CASSQDGTGSEKLFF. The CDR3 coding sequence is TGCGCCAGCAGCCAAGATGGGACAGGGTCTGAAAAACTGTTTTTT.

This clone was recorded only once. The chain uses TRBV12-5 and TRBJ1-4, with TRBD1 matching over 8 bases. Germline CDR1 and CDR2: LGHNT and FRNRAP. Trimming at V came to 2 bases and at J to 6 bases, leaving 14 bases not matched to a gene. This CDR3 has 18 amino acids. CDR3 residues: CASGLTHSPRGRDEKLFF. The CDR3 coding sequence is TGTGCTAGTGGTTTGACCCACTCACCCAGGGGGCGCGATGAAAAACTGTTTTTT.

The chain combines TRBV7-9 with TRBJ1-1; 8 positions match TRBD1. V was pared by 0 bases and J by 9 bases, with 3 bases of the junction left unmatched. CDR1 SEHNR and CDR2 FQNEAQ come from the germline V gene (reference sequence). CDR3 length equals 13 residues. The DNA for the CDR3 is TGTGCCAGCAGCTTAGCGGACAGGGTAAAAGCTTTCTTT. Amino acids: CASSLADRVKAFF. Filled out from reference TRBV7-9 and TRBJ1-1, the complete variable domain reads DTGVSQNPRHKITKRGQNVTFRCDPISEHNRLYWYRQTLGQGPEFLTYFQNEAQLEKSRLLSDRFSAERPKGSFSTLEIQRTEQGDSAMYLCASSLADRVKAFFGQGTRLTVV.

The gene calls are TRBV15 and TRBJ1-1; maybe TRBD1 (5 bases). Trimming shortened V by 0 bases and J by 6 bases, and 11 bases separated the two germline ends. Germline CDR1 reads LNHNV; CDR2 reads YYDKDF (reference sequence). There are 14 residues in the CDR3. This CDR3 is CATSRDTGPAEAFF. The CDR3 DNA reads as TGTGCCACCAGCAGAGATACGGGACCGGCTGAAGCTTTCTTT.

This clone was seen just once. This chain joins TRBV5-5 and TRBJ2-3; 14 nucleotides match TRBD2. Germline CDR1 and CDR2: SGHKS and YYEKEE (reference sequence). The CDR3 is 16 residues long. The J segment lost 5 bases and the V segment lost 4 bases, leaving 6 bases of the junction unmatched. CDR3 nucleotide sequence: TGTGCCAGCAGCGGGACTAGCGGGGGATACGAAGATACGCAGTATTTT. Its translation is CASSGTSGGYEDTQYF.

This chain joins TRBV9 and TRBJ1-2, with D unresolved. Germline loops: CDR1 SGDLS, CDR2 YYNGEE. This CDR3 contains 16 residues. Trimming removed 1 base at V and 6 bases at J, with 19 bases between. In DNA, the CDR3 is TGTGCCAGCAGCGTATCACCAATGGGGAGTTCGGATGGCTACACCTTC. Protein product: CASSVSPMGSSDGYTF. Looking up the rest from reference TRBV9 and TRBJ1-2 gives the full variable domain: DSGVTQTPKHLITATGQRVTLRCSPRSGDLSVYWYQQSLDQGLQFLIQYYNGEERAKGNILERFSAQQFPDLHSELNLSSLELGDSALYFCASSVSPMGSSDGYTFGSGTRLTVV.

The chain recombines TRBV2 with TRBJ1-1; D gene ambiguous. In germline, CDR1 is SNHLY, CDR2 FYNNEI. CDR3 size: 17 residues. Trimming left V 0 bases short and J 0 bases short, with 14 bases between. This CDR3 reads CASSEAHDGYMNTEAFF. In nucleotides, the CDR3 is TGTGCCAGCAGTGAAGCGCATGACGGTTACATGAACACTGAAGCTTTCTTT.

This clone was detected a few times. The chain employs TRBV7-2 and TRBJ2-7, with D hard to call. V was pared by 5 bases and J by 6 bases, with 17 bases between. Germline V CDR1 and CDR2: SGHTA, FQGNSA. This CDR3 is built from 14 residues. The CDR3 DNA reads as TGTGCCAGCAGCCCTCAAAGTCCCTCCCGCGAGCAGTACTTC. Protein: CASSPQSPSREQYF.

The chain is built from TRBV11-2 and TRBJ1-2, with a weak D call TRBD1 (5 bases). CDR1 is SGHAT and CDR2 is FQNNGV in the germline V gene. There are 15 residues in the CDR3. Trimming shortened V by 0 bases and J by 9 bases, and 17 bases separated the two germline ends. The CDR3 region is CASSLDPTVVLSYTF. The DNA of the CDR3 is TGTGCCAGCAGCTTAGATCCGACAGTGGTGTTGAGCTACACCTTC.

This sequence joins TRBV4-3 and TRBJ1-4; no clear D gene. With 0 bases removed from V and 4 bases from J, the gap between germline ends came to 6 bases. The CDR3 extends over 14 amino acids. Germline CDR1 is LGHNA and CDR2 is YSLEER. The CDR3 nucleotides read TGCGCCAGCAGCCAAGACAACTTTAATGAAAAACTGTTTTTT. This sequence encodes CASSQDNFNEKLFF.

The chain joins TRBV6-5 to TRBJ2-4, with no clear D. CDR3 length: 15 amino acids. Germline V gene lookup returns CDR1 MNHEY and CDR2 SVGAGI. V lost 4 bases to trimming and J lost 0 bases, with 10 bases between them. CDR3 protein: CASSWTRLAKNIQYF. The DNA of the CDR3 is TGTGCCAGCAGTTGGACCCGGCTAGCCAAAAACATTCAGTACTTC.

The chain combines TRBV4-1 with TRBJ2-7, with D unresolved. Per the germline V gene, CDR1 is MGHRA and CDR2 is YSYEKL. With 3 bases removed from V and 6 bases from J, the gap between germline ends came to 9 bases. The length of the CDR3 is 12 residues. CDR3 amino acids: CASSQSGVEQYF. CDR3 nucleotides: TGCGCCAGCAGCCAGAGTGGTGTCGAGCAGTACTTC.

The chain employs TRBV28 and TRBJ1-1, with 10 bases fitting TRBD1. The germline V gene encodes CDR1 MDHEN and CDR2 SYDVKM. The CDR3 runs to 16 residues. Trimming took 4 bases from V and 4 from J; bases not matched to a gene: 9. The chain's CDR3 is CASSSFRDRGSTEAFF. DNA for the CDR3: TGTGCCAGCAGTTCCTTCCGGGACAGGGGTTCCACTGAAGCTTTCTTT.

V is TRBV5-1 and J is TRBJ2-2; 11 bases line up with TRBD2. Trimming at V came to 5 bases and at J to 4 bases, leaving 7 bases not matched to a gene. Germline V CDR1 and CDR2: SGHRS, YFSETQ. The CDR3 has 16 residues. In nucleotides, the CDR3 is TGCGCCAGCAGACTGACTAGCGGGAAGAGCACCGGGGAGCTGTTTTTT. As protein: CASRLTSGKSTGELFF.